The 25 T cell receptor beta chains given below trace back to one sample, sequenced in a study of cytomegalovirus exposure and HLA in healthy donors. The primer mix had 60 Vbeta and 13 Jbeta primers. Assay: immunoSEQ multiplex PCR; the TCRdb copy retains only in-frame clones and omits some. Altogether over 150,000 clones are present, roughly 78% being singletons, with the ten largest covering 2% to 2.5%. What was sequenced was PBMCs. The receptors here all came from a man aged 35 to 55 in good health and CMV-seronegative.

The chain couples TRBV9 to TRBJ2-1; no reliable D call. Germline CDR1 and CDR2: SGDLS and YYNGEE. V lost 3 bases and J 1 base, leaving 11 bases between the germline ends. This CDR3 region has 15 residues. The CDR3 protein is CASSDQTTSYNEQFF. The CDR3 nucleotides read TGTGCCAGCAGCGACCAAACCACTTCCTACAATGAGCAGTTCTTC.

This clone has just one count. The V gene is TRBV25-1, the J gene TRBJ1-1; D is possibly TRBD1 (5 bases). CDR1 and CDR2 from the germline V gene are MGHDK and SYGVNS. V gave up 3 bases and J gave up 10 bases, with 18 bases separating them. The CDR3 covers 14 residues. This chain's CDR3 is CASSEQGAGLGAFF. CDR3 bases: TGTGCCAGCAGTGAGCAGGGTGCTGGGTTGGGAGCTTTCTTT.

This clone has a single count. The chain employs TRBV6-1 and TRBJ1-2, with 9 bases matching TRBD1. The CDR3 totals 13 residues. Germline V gene data show CDR1 as MNHNS and CDR2 as SASEGT. V trimming: 3 bases; J trimming: 6 bases; junction bases outside the gene matches: 2. As DNA, the CDR3 is TGTGCCAGCAGTGACGGGACAGGGCATGGCTACACCTTC. Protein sequence: CASSDGTGHGYTF.

Note on this clone: Compared with germline, one end of the junction differs, possibly owing to a read error. J is TRBJ2-4 and V is TRBV28; D perhaps matches TRBD1 (6 bases). This CDR3 comprises 17 residues. Germline V gives CDR1 MDHEN, CDR2 SYDVKM. CDR3 region: CASNDRDMTLAKNSQYF. CDR3 bases: TGTGCCAGCAATGACCGGGACATGACCCTAGCCAAAAACAGTCAGTACTTC.

This sequence joins TRBV7-6 and TRBJ2-7; 9 bases are shared with TRBD2. Germline trimming cut 4 bases from V and 5 bases from J; bases unmatched to any gene: 9. The CDR3 consists of 15 residues. Per the germline V gene, CDR1 is SGHVS and CDR2 is FNYEAQ. The CDR3 here is CASSSTPAGGHEQYF. The DNA of the CDR3 is TGTGCCAGCAGCTCGACCCCAGCGGGAGGCCACGAGCAGTACTTC.

The rearrangement links TRBV7-2 to TRBJ1-5; possible D gene TRBD1, 6 bases. Trimming stripped 0 bases from V and 7 bases from J, with 13 bases between. The CDR3 runs 15 residues. The germline V gene encodes CDR1 SGHTA and CDR2 FQGNSA. The CDR3 here is CASSLATQGRQPQHF. The CDR3 nucleotides are TGTGCCAGCAGCTTAGCCACCCAGGGGCGCCAGCCCCAGCATTTT. The whole variable domain, filled in from reference TRBV7-2 and TRBJ1-5, reads GAGVSQSPSNKVTEKGKDVELRCDPISGHTALYWYRQSLGQGLEFLIYFQGNSAPDKSGLPSDRFSAERTGGSVSTLTIQRTQQEDSAVYLCASSLATQGRQPQHFGDGTRLSIL.

The rearrangement uses TRBV19 and TRBJ2-5; 11 bases agree with TRBD1. This CDR3 is 15 amino acids long. Per the germline V gene, CDR1 is LNHDA and CDR2 is SQIVND (reference sequence). V shed 5 bases and J 1 base; nucleotides not matched to a gene: 3. The CDR3 DNA sequence: TGTGCCAGTAGTCCCGGGACAGGGGGCCAAGAGACCCAGTACTTC. Translation gives CASSPGTGGQETQYF.

The V and J genes are TRBV15 and TRBJ2-2; perhaps TRBD2 as D (6 bases). Between the trimmed V and J ends, which lost 8 bases and 1 base, there was a span of 8 bases. Per the germline V gene, CDR1 is LNHNV and CDR2 is YYDKDF (reference sequence). This CDR3 has 13 amino acids. CDR3 bases: TGTGCCACCTGGCGGGAGAACACCGGGGAGCTGTTTTTT. It is translated as CATWRENTGELFF.

This clone was seen a few times. The CDR3 protein is CASAQLLYEQYF. DNA for the CDR3: TGTGCCAGCGCCCAACTCCTCTACGAGCAGTACTTC. V is TRBV6-1 and J is TRBJ2-7; no firm D call. Germline values: CDR1 MNHNS, CDR2 SASEGT. Trimming took off 8 bases at V and 3 bases at J, with 11 bases between the two ends. The CDR3 loop spans 12 amino acids.

The chain is built from TRBV6-5 and TRBJ2-7; 7 nucleotides match TRBD1. This CDR3 spans 15 amino acids. J was trimmed by 5 bases and V by 5 bases; bases with no gene match: 12. CDR1 and CDR2 (germline): MNHEY, SVGAGI. The CDR3 DNA follows: TGTGCCAGCAGTCCATCACCGACAGGGCACGACGAGCAGTACTTC. Protein: CASSPSPTGHDEQYF.

This chain uses TRBV29-1 with TRBJ2-7; 10 bases match TRBD1. The CDR3 totals 15 residues. CDR1 and CDR2 (germline): SQVTM, ANQGSEA. The V segment lost 2 bases and the J segment 3 bases; nucleotides outside the gene matches: 7. As DNA, the CDR3 is TGCAGCGTTGAATCGGGGCGGACAGGGGGCTACGAGCAGTACTTC. It is translated as CSVESGRTGGYEQYF.

The chain couples TRBV5-1 to TRBJ2-5; 8 bases match TRBD1. V lost 3 bases and J lost 5; bases outside the gene matches: 6. The germline CDR1 and CDR2 sequences are SGHRS and YFSETQ. The CDR3 contains 14 residues. CDR3 coding DNA: TGCGCCAGCAGCTCGGCAGGGGGCATTGAGACCCAGTACTTC. Translation gives CASSSAGGIETQYF.

The J gene is TRBJ2-2, the V gene TRBV20-1; tentatively, D is TRBD2 (6 bases). Trimming cost V 7 bases and J 3 bases, with 6 bases left between them. The CDR3 has 11 residues. Germline values: CDR1 DFQATT, CDR2 SNEGSKA (reference sequence). Here the CDR3 DNA reads TGCAGTGGGGGGGACACCGGGGAGCTGTTTTTT. It yields the protein CSGGDTGELFF.

The DNA of the CDR3 is TGTGCCAGCAGCCCTACAGGGGCCGGGATTCAGCCCCAGCATTTT. This translates into CASSPTGAGIQPQHF. The rearrangement uses TRBV28 and TRBJ1-5; 7 bases are shared with TRBD1. V trimming: 6 bases; J trimming: 6 bases; junction bases outside the gene matches: 11. The CDR3 has 15 amino acids. Germline loops: CDR1 MDHEN, CDR2 SYDVKM.

This clone was counted between two and nine times. The J gene is TRBJ1-3, the V gene TRBV7-9; D gene unclear. The CDR3 loop spans 16 amino acids. Germline lookup yields CDR1 SEHNR and CDR2 FQNEAQ (reference sequence). V was shortened by 4 bases and J by 0 bases, with 13 bases between the two germline ends. CDR3 protein: CASSSLDRYSGNTIYF. The DNA of the CDR3 is TGTGCCAGCAGCTCCCTAGACCGTTACTCTGGAAACACCATATATTTT.

This clone has more than one count but fewer than ten. This chain joins TRBV7-6 and TRBJ2-2; D gene unclear. The CDR3 is made up of 15 amino acids. In germline, CDR1 is SGHVS, CDR2 FNYEAQ. V dropped 2 bases and J dropped 3 bases, with 10 bases sitting between them. The CDR3 DNA follows: TGTGCCAGCAGCTTACTGGTCTCGGACACCGGGGAGCTGTTTTTT. It codes for CASSLLVSDTGELFF.

The rearrangement uses TRBV6-1 and TRBJ2-2, with TRBD2 matching over 8 bases. The CDR3 length is 14 residues. V shed 6 bases and J 7 bases; nucleotides not matched to a gene: 7. From germline, CDR1 is MNHNS and CDR2 SASEGT. The CDR3 loop reads CASRPGLVIGELFF. Written as DNA, the CDR3 is TGTGCCAGCAGGCCGGGACTAGTAATCGGGGAGCTGTTTTTT.

This clone was seen a few times. The chain carries TRBV7-9 and TRBJ2-6; the D gene is possibly TRBD2 (6 bases). This CDR3 is built from 15 residues. Germline-derived CDR1 and CDR2 are SEHNR and FQNEAQ (reference sequence). V was trimmed by 5 bases and J by 3 bases, leaving 11 bases between them. CDR3 in DNA: TGTGCCAGCAGCCTCGGGGGATTTGGGGCCAACGTCCTGACTTTC. Amino acid sequence: CASSLGGFGANVLTF.

The chain joins TRBV7-9 to TRBJ1-1, with 10 bases matching TRBD1. This CDR3 comprises 14 residues. CDR1 is SEHNR and CDR2 is FQNEAQ in the germline V gene (reference sequence). J gave up 7 bases and V 5 bases, and 7 bases lay outside the gene matches. Written as DNA, the CDR3 is TGTGCCAGCAGCCTGGACAGGGGGTGGGGTGAAGCTTTCTTT. It encodes CASSLDRGWGEAFF.

The rearrangement links TRBV11-3 to TRBJ2-7, with 9 nucleotides matching TRBD2. The CDR3 totals 15 residues. From germline, CDR1 is SGHNT and CDR2 YENEEA. Unmatched junction bases numbered 7, after V lost 0 bases and J lost 7 bases. The CDR3 DNA sequence: TGTGCCAGCAGCTTAGACGGGCTAGCGGGAAGGGAGCAGTACTTC. Translation gives CASSLDGLAGREQYF. Full variable domain (rest looked up from reference TRBV11-3 and TRBJ2-7): EAGVVQSPRYKIIEKKQPVAFWCNPISGHNTLYWYLQNLGQGPELLIRYENEEAVDDSQLPKDRFSAERLKGVDSTLKIQPAELGDSAVYLCASSLDGLAGREQYFGPGTRLTVT.

This chain connects TRBV5-1 to TRBJ2-7; no firm D call. Germline V gives CDR1 SGHRS, CDR2 YFSETQ. This CDR3 contains 14 residues. V lost 5 bases and J 3 bases, leaving 15 bases between the germline ends. The CDR3 nucleotides are TGCGCCAGCAGTATCCACAAGAACCTCTACGAGCAGTACTTC. It translates to CASSIHKNLYEQYF.

The rearrangement joins TRBV9 to TRBJ2-7; 11 bases line up with TRBD2. V lost 0 bases to trimming and J lost 4 bases; unmatched junction nucleotides: 0. This CDR3 comprises 14 residues. Germline-derived CDR1 and CDR2 are SGDLS and YYNGEE. As DNA, the CDR3 is TGTGCCAGCAGCGTAGCTAGCGGGGGGTACGAGCAGTACTTC. This sequence encodes CASSVASGGYEQYF.

The chain combines TRBV7-6 with TRBJ2-7; a possible D gene is TRBD1 (5 bases). V was trimmed by 0 bases and J by 3 bases, leaving 9 bases between them. This CDR3 spans 14 amino acids. The germline CDR1 and CDR2 sequences are SGHVS and FNYEAQ. The CDR3 reads CASSLARQGYEQYF. As DNA, the CDR3 is TGTGCCAGCAGCTTAGCGCGGCAGGGCTACGAGCAGTACTTC.

The chain is built from TRBV29-1 and TRBJ2-5; D not certain. Trimming removed 5 bases at V and 2 bases at J, with 9 bases between. Germline values: CDR1 SQVTM, CDR2 ANQGSEA. The CDR3 is 12 amino acids. The chain's CDR3 is CSVRRLQETQYF. The CDR3 DNA follows: TGCAGCGTTAGGCGGTTACAAGAGACCCAGTACTTC.

This chain connects TRBV19 to TRBJ2-7; the match to TRBD2 covers 9 bases. V dropped 5 bases and J dropped 5; count of bases not matched to a gene: 16. The germline CDR1 and CDR2 sequences are LNHDA and SQIVND (reference sequence). CDR3 length: 17 residues. This chain's CDR3 is CASSHPPGSGRYHEQYF. The CDR3 DNA reads TGTGCCAGTAGTCATCCCCCGGGGAGCGGGAGGTATCACGAGCAGTACTTC.